Listed below are T cell receptor beta chains from one sample, sequenced in a study of blood T cell repertoires in COVID-19. The assay was immunoSEQ multiplex PCR, and TCRdb's table has in-frame clones only and misses some. Found here are 160,000 or so clones, about four fifths of them singletons; the top ten hold 9.5% to 11%. Input material: peripheral blood. Receptors were obtained from a man aged 55 to 70 with active or convalescent COVID-19. CDR3s include the opening cysteine and the closing phenylalanine or tryptophan. A D gene is named only where the DNA matches it firmly. A clone size is listed for some rows: how often the clone was seen (once, few, many), or a class if it is expanded.

>NA|NA|TRBJ1-1|TRBV15
TGTGCCACCAGCAGCGCCTTAGGGAGGGTGAACACTGAAGCTTTCTTT
CATSSALGRVNTEAFF
>once|TRBD1|TRBJ1-5|TRBV10-3
TGTGCCATCAGTGCGGGACAGGGGGCAGGTAGCAATCAGCCCCAGCATTTT
CAISAGQGAGSNQPQHF
>NA|NA|TRBJ1-3|TRBV14
TGTGCCAGCAGCCCGGGAAGAACCTCTGGAAACACCATATATTTT
CASSPGRTSGNTIYF
>once|TRBD1|TRBJ1-1|TRBV18
TGTGCCAGCTCACTGGACAGGGGGTCCCTGAACACTGAAGCTTTCTTT
CASSLDRGSLNTEAFF
>NA|NA|TRBJ2-5|TRBV28
TGTGCCAGCAGTCCCGGGACACTTTCGAGCCAAGAGACCCAGTACTTC
CASSPGTLSSQETQYF
>NA|TRBD1|TRBJ1-2|TRBV28
TGTGCCAGCAGTCTACAGGGGGACTATGGCTACACCTTC
CASSLQGDYGYTF
>NA|NA|TRBJ1-1|TRBV5-4
TGTGCCAGCAGCTCCCTCGGGAGACTTGACACTGAAGCTTTCTTT
CASSSLGRLDTEAFF
>NA|NA|TRBJ1-4|TRBV5-1
TGCGCCAGCAGCTTAGCAGGGGCGCGTGAAAAACTGTTTTTT
CASSLAGAREKLFF
>NA|TRBD1|TRBJ1-6|TRBV6-6
TGTGCCAGCACCGGGACAGGGAATAATTCACCCCTCCACTTT
CASTGTGNNSPLHF
>few|NA|TRBJ2-2|TRBV6-5
TGTGCCAGCAGCCCCACGGCCGGGGAGCTGTTTTTT
CASSPTAGELFF
>NA|TRBD1|TRBJ2-7|TRBV7-2
TGTGCCAGCAGCTCGTCAGGGGGCTGGGGAGAGCAGTACTTC
CASSSSGGWGEQYF
>NA|TRBD1|TRBJ2-2|TRBV27
TGTGCCAGCAGTTGGACAGGGGGCGTGTCCGGGGAGCTGTTTTTT
CASSWTGGVSGELFF
>NA|NA|TRBJ1-5|TRBV19
TGTGCCAGTAGTACCCAGGGGAAGCAGCCCCAGCATTTT
CASSTQGKQPQHF
>NA|NA|TRBJ1-5|TRBV7-9
TGTGCCAGCAGCCCCGCGGGGAGGCCCCAGCATTTT
CASSPAGRPQHF
>NA|NA|TRBJ2-5|TRBV24-1
TGTGCCACCAGTGATCCAGCAGGCTTGACCCAGTACTTC
CATSDPAGLTQYF
>NA|NA|TRBJ2-7|TRBV4-1
TGCGCCAGCAGCCAAGATAACCGCCCGGGCGAGCAGTACTTC
CASSQDNRPGEQYF
>few|TRBD1|TRBJ1-6|TRBV20-1
TGCAGTGCTAGTCCCCCAGGGGGCTATAATTCACCCCTCCACTTT
CSASPPGGYNSPLHF
>NA|NA|TRBJ2-7|TRBV10-3
TGTGCCATCACCCCCACAGGGAACTCCTACGAGCAGTACTTC
CAITPTGNSYEQYF
>once|TRBD1|TRBJ2-3|TRBV4-1
TGCGCCAGCAGCCAAGATGCCGGGACAGGGCCCCGCACAGATACGCAGTATTTT
CASSQDAGTGPRTDTQYF
>many|NA|TRBJ2-3|TRBV6-1
TGTGCCAGCAGTGAATTAGTTTCAGATACGCAGTATTTT
CASSELVSDTQYF
>NA|NA|TRBJ2-7|TRBV2
TGTGCCAGCAGGCAGACAGTGAGCTCCTACGAGCAGTACTTC
CASRQTVSSYEQYF
>NA|TRBD1|TRBJ2-1|TRBV18
TGTGCCAGCTCACCGATCAATGTAGGGACAGGGGGTAATAATGAGCAGTTCTTC
CASSPINVGTGGNNEQFF
>NA|NA|TRBJ1-3|TRBV12-3/TRBV12-4
TGTGCCAGCAGTTTAGAGGGGAGGAACACCATATATTTT
CASSLEGRNTIYF
>NA|NA|TRBJ1-3|TRBV5-6
TGTGCCAGCAGCCGAGGGGGGACTAGCTCTGGAAACACCATATATTTT
CASSRGGTSSGNTIYF
>NA|NA|TRBJ2-6|TRBV19
TGTGCCAGTAGTATAGATGGAGGCTCTGGGGCCAACGTCCTGACTTTC
CASSIDGGSGANVLTF
>NA|NA|TRBJ2-1|TRBV3-1/TRBV3-2
TGTGCCAGCAGCCAAGTGGAGGGAGAGCAGTTCTTC
CASSQVEGEQFF
>NA|NA|TRBJ2-4|TRBV20-1
TGCAGTGTCAGTGCCAAAAACATTCAGTACTTC
CSVSAKNIQYF
>NA|NA|TRBJ1-1|TRBV2
TGTGCCAGCCGGAACCCCAGAAGCGGCACTGAAGCTTTCTTT
CASRNPRSGTEAFF
>NA|NA|TRBJ1-1|TRBV27
TGTGCCAGCAGTTGGAACAGGGTAATAGGCACTGAAGCTTTCTTT
CASSWNRVIGTEAFF
>NA|NA|TRBJ2-2|TRBV27
TGTGCCAGCAGTTTATCGCGGAGCCTTAACACCGGGGAGCTGTTTTTT
CASSLSRSLNTGELFF
>once|TRBD1|TRBJ1-2|TRBV6-6
TGTGCCAGCAGTCGGGACAGGGGAGGCGGCTACACCTTC
CASSRDRGGGYTF
>NA|TRBD1|TRBJ2-2|TRBV11-3
TGTGCCAGCAGCGTGGGACAGGATACCCAAGCCCCTGGGGAGCTGTTTTTT
CASSVGQDTQAPGELFF
>once|NA|TRBJ2-3|TRBV19
TGTGCCAGTAGTATGATCCTCGGCAGGGGTAGCACAGATACGCAGTATTTT
CASSMILGRGSTDTQYF